This T cell receptor beta chain was captured by sequencing in a study of metastatic and nonmetastatic thyroid tumors. All patients reached thyroid surgery having received no treatment beforehand. This clone was counted at least ten times. The V end lost 0 bases, the J end lost 4 bases, and 9 bases lay between the germline ends. Germline V gene sequence: CDR1 LGHDT, CDR2 YNNKEL (reference sequence). This CDR3 has 14 amino acids. TCRdb re-called clones from the PCR reads using MiXCR. The repertoire holds fewer than 40,000 clones, with roughly 17% as singletons. Sequencing input: blood. The genes are TRBV3-1 and TRBJ2-5; D call uncertain. This receptor was obtained from a female donor with papillary thyroid cancer or a benign thyroid nodule (not recorded which). Some clones in this sample may be carry-over from other donors' samples. DNA of the CDR3: TGTGCCAGCAGCCAAGACGGCAGAGCAGAGACCCAGTACTTC. Encoded protein: CASSQDGRAETQYF.